The 27 T cell receptor beta chains below all came from one sample that was sequenced in a study of T-cell reconstitution after alpha-beta-depleted transplantation in children. Molecular barcoding with unique molecular identifiers was used for the TCRbeta library. From the PCR reads, TCRdb called clonotypes with MiXCR, one entry per CDR3 protein. The sample shows approximately 88,000 distinct CDR3 sequences, roughly an eighth of them seen only once. This material consisted of PBMCs from the stem cell graft donor, taken from the stem cell graft. These receptor sequences come from a human donor who donated a stem cell graft to a child with inherited bone marrow failure.

This rearrangement joins TRBV7-6 to TRBJ1-4; no clear D. Germline CDR1 SGHVS, CDR2 FNYEAQ. Deletions cut 3 bases from V and 3 bases from J, with 14 bases between. CDR3 length: 16 residues. The CDR3 protein is CASSLTPTGSNEKLFF. In nucleotides, the CDR3 is TGTGCCAGCAGCTTGACTCCGACCGGGTCTAATGAAAAACTGTTTTTT. Supplemented by reference TRBV7-6 and TRBJ1-4, the full variable domain reads GAGVSQSPRYKVTKRGQDVALRCDPISGHVSLYWYRQALGQGPEFLTYFNYEAQQDKSGLPNDRFSAERPEGSISTLTIQRTEQRDSAMYRCASSLTPTGSNEKLFFGSGTQLSVL.

This clonotype was observed at least ten times. This chain connects TRBV20-1 to TRBJ1-5; TRBD1 matches 10 bases. This CDR3 has 18 amino acids. Unmatched junction bases numbered 17, after V lost 6 bases and J lost 3 bases. Per germline, CDR1 DFQATT and CDR2 SNEGSKA (reference sequence). CDR3 sequence (DNA): TGCAGTGCCCGGGGGGACAGGGGTTTGGGCTGGTACAATCAGCCCCAGCATTTT. As protein: CSARGDRGLGWYNQPQHF.

This clonotype showed up many times. This chain joins TRBV6-2 or TRBV6-3 and TRBJ2-7; 7 nucleotides align to TRBD1. V lost 2 bases, J lost 0 bases, and 10 bases stayed unmatched. This CDR3 spans 17 amino acids. The germline V gene has CDR1 MNHEY and CDR2 SVGEGT. CDR3 amino acids: CASSYHGTVFPSYEQYF. The CDR3 DNA follows: TGTGCCAGCAGTTACCATGGGACAGTTTTTCCCTCCTACGAGCAGTACTTC.

Many counts were recorded for this clonotype. The chain links TRBV29-1 to TRBJ1-2; 9 bases are shared with TRBD1. The CDR3 contains 12 residues. Trimming took 6 bases from V and 4 from J; bases not matched to a gene: 3. In germline, CDR1 is SQVTM, CDR2 ANQGSEA. Written as DNA, the CDR3 is TGCAGCGTAGGACAGGGGCTCTATGGCTACACCTTC. Amino acids: CSVGQGLYGYTF.

This clonotype has at least ten counts. The J gene is TRBJ1-3, the V gene TRBV20-1; the D gene is possibly TRBD1 (5 bases). V shed 1 base and J shed 1 base, with 5 bases lying between them. The germline V gene encodes CDR1 DFQATT and CDR2 SNEGSKA (reference sequence). The CDR3 length is 13 residues. CDR3 DNA sequence: TGCAGTGCTAGAGCAGGGTCTGGAAACACCATATATTTT. This sequence encodes CSARAGSGNTIYF.

This clonotype occurred many times. The chain combines TRBV5-1 with TRBJ2-5; perhaps TRBD1 as D (6 bases). The CDR3 has 13 residues. Germline CDR1 SGHRS, CDR2 YFSETQ. Trimming took 3 bases from V and 2 from J, leaving 8 bases between them. This chain's CDR3 is CASSYTGQETQYF. For the CDR3, the DNA is TGCGCCAGCAGCTATACAGGGCAAGAGACCCAGTACTTC.

This clonotype was detected only a few times. This chain joins TRBV6-5 and TRBJ1-5; no definite D call. The ends were cut back, 5 bases at V and 0 bases at J, with 8 bases in the middle. The CDR3 consists of 14 residues. Germline V gene sequence: CDR1 MNHEY, CDR2 SVGAGI. CDR3 sequence: CASSNSDSNQPQHF. The CDR3 DNA is TGTGCCAGCAGTAACAGTGATAGCAATCAGCCCCAGCATTTT.

The chain joins TRBV15 to TRBJ2-1, with TRBD2 matching over 11 bases. The CDR3 spans 15 residues. The junction had 8 bases not matched to a gene; V was cut back by 8 bases and J by 5 bases. Germline V lookup: CDR1 LNHNV, CDR2 YYDKDF (reference sequence). The CDR3, as DNA: TGTGCCACCGGTAGCGGGAGGGCCCTGAACAATGAGCAGTTCTTC. This encodes CATGSGRALNNEQFF.

With respect to this clonotype: A much larger clone is a single base away; this may be a read error. The V and J genes are TRBV7-2 and TRBJ2-3, with unresolved D. Trimming removed 7 bases at V and 4 bases at J, with 12 bases between. The CDR3 contains 13 residues. Germline CDR1 reads SGHTA; CDR2 reads FQGNSA. In nucleotides, the CDR3 is TGTGCCAGCACCTACCGGGCTTCAGATACGCAGTATTTT. Protein sequence: CASTYRASDTQYF.

This clonotype was recorded many times. The chain links TRBV30 to TRBJ1-4, with 7 bases identical to TRBD1. This CDR3 region has 14 residues. CDR1 is GTSNPN and CDR2 is SVGIG in the germline V gene (reference sequence). Trimming took 2 bases from V and 8 from J; bases not matched to a gene: 8. Here the CDR3 reads CAWSPGDSGEKLFF. The CDR3 DNA follows: TGTGCCTGGAGTCCTGGGGACAGTGGGGAAAAACTGTTTTTT. The full variable domain, with the rest looked up from reference TRBV30 and TRBJ1-4, is SQTIHQWPATLVQPVGSPLSLECTVEGTSNPNLYWYRQAAGRGLQLLFYSVGIGQISSEVPQNLSASRPQDRQFILSSKKLLLSDSGFYLCAWSPGDSGEKLFFGSGTQLSVL.

At least ten counts were recorded for this clonotype. The chain links TRBV5-1 to TRBJ1-1; D gene uncertain. Trimming stripped 4 bases from V and 4 bases from J, with 14 bases between. The CDR3 totals 14 residues. Germline V lookup: CDR1 SGHRS, CDR2 YFSETQ. CDR3 sequence: CASSLLHRSTEAFF. The CDR3 DNA follows: TGCGCCAGCAGCCTCCTACACCGGAGCACTGAAGCTTTCTTT.

This clonotype was recorded at least ten times. The chain carries TRBV20-1 and TRBJ1-1; 9 bases align to TRBD1. Germline trimming cut 3 bases from V and 6 bases from J; bases unmatched to any gene: 5. The CDR3 consists of 13 residues. Per germline, CDR1 DFQATT and CDR2 SNEGSKA (reference sequence). The CDR3 bases are TGCAGTGCTAGGAGGACAGGGGCATCTGAAGCTTTCTTT. This translates into CSARRTGASEAFF.

This clonotype was found many times. The chain recombines TRBV7-9 with TRBJ2-7; the match to TRBD1 covers 7 bases. Trimming took 3 bases from V and 5 from J; bases not matched to a gene: 16. The CDR3 extends over 17 amino acids. Germline assignment: CDR1 SEHNR and CDR2 FQNEAQ (reference sequence). CDR3 loop: CASSFSQWGQYEDEQYF. CDR3 nucleotide sequence: TGTGCCAGCAGCTTCTCTCAGTGGGGACAGTACGAGGACGAGCAGTACTTC.

Many counts were recorded for this clonotype. V gene TRBV5-1 combines with J gene TRBJ1-4; TRBD1 is a possible D gene (6 bases). The CDR3 has 17 amino acids. Deletions cut 1 base from V and 3 bases from J, with 16 bases between. The V gene's germline CDR1 is SGHRS and CDR2 YFSETQ. CDR3 in DNA: TGCGCCAGCAGCTTGAGCGGGGGCGCAATCCCTAATGAAAAACTGTTTTTT. Translated: CASSLSGGAIPNEKLFF.

This clonotype was observed many times. V is TRBV5-1 and J is TRBJ2-1, with TRBD1 identical over 7 bases. J was trimmed by 2 bases and V by 2 bases; bases with no gene match: 4. This CDR3 comprises 15 residues. Germline V gene lookup returns CDR1 SGHRS and CDR2 YFSETQ. The CDR3 here is CASSFRQGAYNEQFF. DNA of the CDR3: TGCGCCAGCAGCTTCAGACAGGGCGCCTACAATGAGCAGTTCTTC.

This clonotype has more than one count but fewer than ten. The rearrangement uses TRBV7-2 and TRBJ2-3; 7 nucleotides match TRBD2. V was pared by 7 bases and J by 2 bases, with 9 bases of the junction left unmatched. This CDR3 spans 15 amino acids. CDR1 and CDR2 from the germline V gene are SGHTA and FQGNSA. In nucleotides, the CDR3 is TGTGCCAGCATCCGGTTTAGCGGGTACACAGATACGCAGTATTTT. Its protein product is CASIRFSGYTDTQYF.

The genes are TRBV12-5 and TRBJ1-2, with TRBD1 identical over 9 bases. V shed 0 bases, J shed 8 bases, and the junction held 10 bases outside the gene matches. CDR3 size: 16 residues. Germline CDR1 reads LGHNT; CDR2 reads FRNRAP. CDR3: CASGLVDHRGRRGYTF. CDR3 nucleotides: TGTGCTAGTGGTTTGGTTGACCACAGGGGGCGGAGGGGCTACACCTTC.

The sample holds many counts of this clonotype. V and J are TRBV5-1 and TRBJ1-1, with D uncertain. This CDR3 has 13 amino acids. Trimming cost V 2 bases and J 1 base, with 6 bases left between them. The germline V gene encodes CDR1 SGHRS and CDR2 YFSETQ. The CDR3 here is CASSFFGNTEAFF. CDR3 bases: TGCGCCAGCAGCTTCTTTGGGAACACTGAAGCTTTCTTT. Complete variable domain (other parts from reference TRBV5-1 and TRBJ1-1): KAGVTQTPRYLIKTRGQQVTLSCSPISGHRSVSWYQQTPGQGLQFLFEYFSETQRNKGNFPGRFSGRQFSNSRSEMNVSTLELGDSALYLCASSFFGNTEAFFGQGTRLTVV.

This clonotype showed up many times. J is TRBJ1-1 and V is TRBV5-1, with TRBD1 matching over 7 bases. The CDR3 has 14 amino acids. Germline CDR1 SGHRS, CDR2 YFSETQ. J was trimmed by 3 bases and V by 4 bases; bases with no gene match: 6. As DNA, the CDR3 is TGCGCCAGCAGCCGTGGACAGGACGACACTGAAGCTTTCTTT. The encoded protein is CASSRGQDDTEAFF.

This clonotype has a count of ten or more. V and J are TRBV3-1 and TRBJ2-1; 7 nucleotides align to TRBD2. From germline, CDR1 is LGHDT and CDR2 YNNKEL (reference sequence). Germline trimming cut 2 bases from V and 5 bases from J; bases unmatched to any gene: 9. CDR3 length equals 16 residues. For the CDR3, the DNA is TGTGCCAGCAGCCAACCCCTTCGGGACTACCACAATGAGCAGTTCTTC. It translates to CASSQPLRDYHNEQFF.

This clonotype came up many times. V usage is TRBV5-1 and J usage is TRBJ2-5; a possible D gene is TRBD2 (7 bases). Trimming removed 6 bases at V and 5 bases at J, with 17 bases between. CDR1 and CDR2 (germline): SGHRS, YFSETQ. This CDR3 has 14 amino acids. CDR3 sequence (DNA): TGCGCCAGCAACCAAGGGGGGGTTTATGAGACCCAGTACTTC. Its protein is CASNQGGVYETQYF.

This clonotype has at least ten counts. This rearrangement joins TRBV5-1 to TRBJ2-1; 12 bases agree with TRBD2. The CDR3 length is 15 residues. Germline loops: CDR1 SGHRS, CDR2 YFSETQ. Unmatched junction bases numbered 4, after V lost 0 bases and J lost 9 bases. The CDR3 coding sequence is TGCGCCAGCAGCTTGGGACTAGCGGGAGTTCCTGAGCAGTTCTTC. Protein: CASSLGLAGVPEQFF.

Ten or more counts support this clonotype. The rearrangement uses TRBV11-2 and TRBJ2-7; D not resolved. This CDR3 comprises 11 residues. Between the trimmed V and J ends, which lost 5 bases and 6 bases, there was a span of 8 bases. CDR1 and CDR2 (germline): SGHAT, FQNNGV. Here the CDR3 reads CASSQAGEQYF. DNA of the CDR3: TGTGCCAGCAGCCAGGCTGGCGAGCAGTACTTC.

The rearrangement links TRBV24-1 to TRBJ2-1, with D maybe TRBD2 (6 bases). The CDR3 runs 17 residues. The V and J ends lost 3 bases and 0 bases respectively, with 14 bases between them. Germline values: CDR1 KGHDR, CDR2 SFDVKD. CDR3 sequence (DNA): TGTGCCACCAGTGATCCGGGAGTGAGGAGCTCCTACAATGAGCAGTTCTTC. This sequence encodes CATSDPGVRSSYNEQFF.

The sample holds many counts of this clonotype. This rearrangement joins TRBV21-1 to TRBJ2-5; TRBD2, the table's D call, was not compared with the DNA. TRBV21-1 is assigned pseudogene status. This CDR3 comprises 12 residues. The CDR3 protein is CASSPSGETQYF. The CDR3 DNA sequence: TGTGCCAGCAGCCCCAGCGGCGAGACCCAGTACTTC.

This clonotype was observed many times. The rearrangement joins TRBV5-1 to TRBJ1-1; D call uncertain. The CDR3 sequence is 14 residues long. The germline CDR1 and CDR2 sequences are SGHRS and YFSETQ. Trimming removed 2 bases at V and 0 bases at J, with 8 bases between. CDR3 DNA: TGCGCCAGCAGCTTCGCGTCGGTGAACACTGAAGCTTTCTTT. This encodes CASSFASVNTEAFF.

This clonotype was picked up many times. The V call is TRBV6-1, the J call TRBJ1-1; TRBD1 agrees at 7 bases. V lost 7 bases to trimming and J lost 4 bases; unmatched junction nucleotides: 9. The CDR3 loop spans 14 amino acids. Germline CDR1 is MNHNS and CDR2 is SASEGT. The CDR3 bases are TGTGCCAGCACCGGGGCAGGGGGACGCACTGAAGCTTTCTTT. It specifies CASTGAGGRTEAFF.